These T cell receptor beta chains were read from a single sample in a study of blood T cell repertoires in COVID-19. Some clones are missing from TCRdb's copy, which holds only in-frame ones; the method was immunoSEQ multiplex PCR. The profile shows over 200,000 clones, about four fifths of them singletons. The sample taken for sequencing was peripheral blood. These receptors all stem from a woman aged 40 to 50 with acute or convalescent COVID-19. The CDR3 runs from the conserved cysteine through the conserved F or W. The order of the fields is J gene, clone size, D gene, V gene, CDR3 length, CDR3 protein, CDR3 DNA. The D gene is left open where the match is weak. Expanded clones are given a class, and other clones once, few, many or no size at all.

TRBJ1-2,few,NA,TRBV21-1,14,CASSKVPSDYGYTF,TGTGCCAGCAGCAAAGTTCCCAGCGACTATGGCTACACCTTC
TRBJ2-7,once,NA,TRBV4-3,15,CASSQEQSIPYEQYF,TGCGCCAGCAGCCAAGAACAGTCCATTCCTTACGAGCAGTACTTC
TRBJ2-7,many,NA,TRBV14,14,CASSQGLRNYEQYF,TGTGCCAGCAGCCAAGGACTACGGAACTACGAGCAGTACTTC
TRBJ2-3,NA,NA,TRBV7-2,15,CASSHYSVRTDTQYF,TGTGCCAGCAGCCATTATAGCGTGCGCACAGATACGCAGTATTTT
TRBJ1-1,NA,NA,TRBV6-2/TRBV6-3,14,CASSYQTGNTEAFF,TGTGCCAGCAGTTACCAGACAGGGAACACTGAAGCTTTCTTT
TRBJ2-5,NA,TRBD2,TRBV2,13,CASRLAGQETQYF,TGTGCCAGTAGACTAGCGGGTCAAGAGACCCAGTACTTC
TRBJ1-2,NA,TRBD1,TRBV29-1,14,CSLGTGELNYGYTF,TGCAGCCTTGGGACAGGGGAGCTAAACTATGGCTACACCTTC
TRBJ2-2,NA,NA,TRBV24-1,14,CATGALSNTGELFF,TGTGCCACCGGGGCACTATCTAACACCGGGGAGCTGTTTTTT
TRBJ2-7,NA,NA,TRBV6-5,14,CASRQRTGGVEQYF,TGTGCCAGCAGACAAAGGACAGGCGGGGTCGAGCAGTACTTC
TRBJ1-6,NA,NA,TRBV10-3,17,CAISARASGSDNSPLHF,TGTGCCATCAGTGCAAGGGCCTCAGGGTCGGATAATTCACCCCTCCACTTT
TRBJ1-5,NA,TRBD1,TRBV3-1/TRBV3-2,14,CASSPGQGNQPQHF,TGTGCCAGCAGCCCAGGACAGGGCAATCAGCCCCAGCATTTT
TRBJ2-6,NA,NA,TRBV14,15,CASSLRHSGANVLTF,TGTGCCAGCAGCCTAAGACACTCTGGGGCCAACGTCCTGACTTTC
TRBJ1-2,NA,NA,TRBV27,13,CASSLTARGGYTF,TGTGCCAGCAGTTTGACGGCCAGGGGAGGCTACACCTTC
TRBJ2-5,NA,NA,TRBV2,13,CASSRGSQETQYF,TGTGCCAGCAGTAGGGGCAGCCAAGAGACCCAGTACTTC
TRBJ2-7,NA,TRBD1,TRBV7-2,14,CASSLAGQSYEQYF,TGTGCCAGCAGCTTAGCGGGACAGTCTTACGAGCAGTACTTC
TRBJ1-2,NA,NA,TRBV5-1,16,CASSDALTGLNYGYTF,TGCGCCAGCAGTGATGCCCTGACAGGATTGAACTATGGCTACACCTTC
TRBJ1-2,NA,NA,TRBV9,13,CASSVGTAYGYTF,TGTGCCAGCAGCGTAGGGACAGCCTATGGCTACACCTTC
TRBJ1-1,NA,TRBD1,TRBV5-6,16,CASSPRDRGQGTEAFF,TGTGCCAGCAGCCCCCGGGACAGGGGGCAGGGGACTGAAGCTTTCTTT
TRBJ2-1,few,NA,TRBV15,16,CATSSPWESSYNEQFF,TGTGCCACCAGCAGTCCTTGGGAGAGCTCCTACAATGAGCAGTTCTTC
TRBJ1-1,NA,TRBD1,TRBV27,15,CASSSGGQGVTEAFF,TGTGCCAGCAGTTCGGGAGGACAGGGCGTCACTGAAGCTTTCTTT
TRBJ2-1,once,NA,TRBV2,15,CASSNMGSGYNEQFF,TGTGCCAGTTCCAATATGGGGAGCGGATACAATGAGCAGTTCTTC
TRBJ2-3,NA,NA,TRBV24-1,14,CATSDSEFRDTQYF,TGTGCCACCAGTGATTCGGAGTTTCGAGATACGCAGTATTTT
TRBJ2-7,once,NA,TRBV19,14,CASSIRGFSYEQYF,TGTGCCAGTAGTATACGGGGTTTTAGCTACGAGCAGTACTTC
TRBJ2-4,NA,TRBD2,TRBV30,15,CAWSAYGLAGGPWYF,TGTGCCTGGAGTGCCTATGGACTAGCGGGGGGGCCTTGGTACTTC